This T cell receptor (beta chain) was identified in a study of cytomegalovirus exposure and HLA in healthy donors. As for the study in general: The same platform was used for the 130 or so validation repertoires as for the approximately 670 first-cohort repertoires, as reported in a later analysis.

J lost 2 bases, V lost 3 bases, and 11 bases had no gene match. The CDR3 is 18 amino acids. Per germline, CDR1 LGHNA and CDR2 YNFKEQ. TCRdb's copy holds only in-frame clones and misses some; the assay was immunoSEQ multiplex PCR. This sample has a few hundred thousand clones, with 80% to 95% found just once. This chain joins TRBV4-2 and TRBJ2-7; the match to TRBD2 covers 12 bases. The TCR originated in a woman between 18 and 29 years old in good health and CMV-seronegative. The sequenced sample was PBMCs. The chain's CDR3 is CASSHLPLAGGDAYEQYF. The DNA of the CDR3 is TGTGCCAGCAGCCACCTACCCCTAGCGGGAGGGGACGCCTACGAGCAGTACTTC.